The 15 T cell receptor beta chains reported below all come from one sample, sequenced in a study of blood T cell repertoires in COVID-19. Measured with immunoSEQ multiplex PCR; TCRdb has only the in-frame clones, and not every one. The sample holds 77,000 or so clones, around two thirds seen once. Input material: peripheral blood. The receptors stem from a human donor with acute or convalescent COVID-19. The donor label of this sample is uncertain.

In this sample, this clone turned up many times. The CDR3 spells CATRGHPEAFF. Here the CDR3 DNA reads TGTGCCACCAGGGGGCACCCTGAAGCTTTCTTT. The rearrangement uses TRBV28 and TRBJ1-1; 8 bases map to TRBD1. V shed 10 bases, J shed 6 bases, and the junction held 4 bases outside the gene matches. CDR1 and CDR2 (germline): MDHEN, SYDVKM. CDR3 length: 11 amino acids. Full variable domain (remainder filled in from reference TRBV28 and TRBJ1-1): DVKVTQSSRYLVKRTGEKVFLECVQDMDHENMFWYRQDPGLGLRLIYFSYDVKMKEKGDIPEGYSVSREKKERFSLILESASTNQTSMYLCATRGHPEAFFGQGTRLTVV.

This clone appeared a single time. The chain uses TRBV28 and TRBJ2-7, with D possibly TRBD2 on 7 matching bases. V shed 6 bases and J shed 3 bases, with 15 bases lying between them. Looked up from germline, CDR1 is MDHEN and CDR2 is SYDVKM. The CDR3 extends over 14 amino acids. DNA of the CDR3: TGTGCCAGCAGGATCGGGGGGCGCAGCTACGAGCAGTACTTC. Translated: CASRIGGRSYEQYF.

This chain links TRBV11-2 with TRBJ2-1; 7 nucleotides agree with TRBD1. Losses at the gene ends were 4 bases for V and 1 base for J; bases not matched to a gene: 10. The CDR3 totals 17 residues. Germline V CDR1 and CDR2: SGHAT, FQNNGV. The CDR3 DNA reads TGTGCCAGCAGCTCGGTACAGGGGATGGGGTCCTACAATGAGCAGTTCTTC. Protein product: CASSSVQGMGSYNEQFF.

V usage is TRBV11-2 and J usage is TRBJ2-1, with 10 positions matching TRBD1. V shed 5 bases and J 7 bases; nucleotides not matched to a gene: 2. The CDR3 is 13 residues long. Germline V CDR1 and CDR2: SGHAT, FQNNGV. The CDR3 nucleotides read TGTGCCAGCAGCCGGGACAGGGGTAATGAGCAGTTCTTC. Protein: CASSRDRGNEQFF.

This clone has just one count. The chain combines TRBV15 with TRBJ2-1; maybe TRBD2 (5 bases). Trimming left V 5 bases short and J 4 bases short, with 6 bases between. Germline-derived CDR1 and CDR2 are LNHNV and YYDKDF (reference sequence). This CDR3 has 12 amino acids. CDR3 nucleotides: TGTGCCACCAGCCCGGGATACAATGAGCAGTTCTTC. Protein product: CATSPGYNEQFF.

V is TRBV30 and J is TRBJ2-1, with D perhaps TRBD2 (5 bases). V was shortened by 0 bases and J by 5 bases, with 11 bases between the two germline ends. CDR3 length: 14 residues. Germline V gene sequence: CDR1 GTSNPN, CDR2 SVGIG (reference sequence). In DNA, the CDR3 is TGTGCCTGGAGTGTCGGGATACAGAACAATGAGCAGTTCTTC. As protein: CAWSVGIQNNEQFF.

The rearrangement links TRBV12-3 or TRBV12-4 to TRBJ2-7; D uncertain. V gave up 5 bases and J gave up 2 bases, with 4 bases separating them. This CDR3 is built from 11 residues. CDR3 coding DNA: TGTGCCAGCAGTCCCGCCTACGAGCAGTACTTC. This translates into CASSPAYEQYF.

The V and J genes are TRBV25-1 and TRBJ1-4; TRBD1 agrees at 7 bases. With V trimmed by 6 bases and J by 4 bases, 8 bases remained unmatched. This CDR3 comprises 15 residues. The germline gives CDR1 MGHDK, CDR2 SYGVNS. Here the CDR3 DNA reads TGTGCCAGCAGGGGGAGACAGGGCAATAATGAAAAACTGTTTTTT. It is translated as CASRGRQGNNEKLFF.

DNA of the CDR3: TGTGCCATGGGGGACAGGGGCACAGATACGCAGTATTTT. This translates into CAMGDRGTDTQYF. The chain joins TRBV10-3 to TRBJ2-3, with 9 bases fitting TRBD1. V shed 9 bases, J shed 1 base, and the junction held 2 bases outside the gene matches. CDR3 size: 13 residues. From germline, CDR1 is ENHRY and CDR2 SYGVKD.

This chain connects TRBV7-8 to TRBJ2-3, with D tentatively TRBD2 (6 bases). Looked up from germline, CDR1 is SGHVS and CDR2 is FQNEAQ. Trimming shortened V by 5 bases and J by 4 bases, and 13 bases separated the two germline ends. This CDR3 region has 14 residues. DNA of the CDR3: TGTGCCAGCAGCGCATTGTCGGGGGCAGATACGCAGTATTTT. The encoded protein is CASSALSGADTQYF.

This clone was detected only once. Here the CDR3 reads CASSDKGTGSVEAFF. The CDR3 region has the DNA TGTGCCAGCAGTGATAAAGGGACAGGCTCTGTTGAAGCTTTCTTT. The chain is built from TRBV6-1 and TRBJ1-1; 8 nucleotides match TRBD1. This CDR3 spans 15 amino acids. J was trimmed by 7 bases and V by 3 bases; bases with no gene match: 10. Germline V gene lookup returns CDR1 MNHNS and CDR2 SASEGT.

Note on this clone: At one end the junction does not follow the germline gene, possibly because of a read error. CDR3 region: CASSSSGGKQPQHF. CDR3 nucleotides: TGTGCCAGCAGCTCCTCGGGGGGCAAGCAGCCCCAGCATTTT. V and J are TRBV28 and TRBJ1-5, with D perhaps TRBD1 (6 bases). The CDR3 loop spans 14 amino acids. Looked up from germline, CDR1 is MDHEN and CDR2 is SYDVKM. Full variable domain (remainder filled in from reference TRBV28 and TRBJ1-5): DVKVTQSSRYLVKRTGEKVFLECVQDMDHENMFWYRQDPGLGLRLIYFSYDVKMKEKGDIPEGYSVSREKKERFSLILESASTNQTSMYLCASSSSGGKQPQHFGDGTRLSIL.

This clone appeared a few times. V gene TRBV7-2 combines with J gene TRBJ1-5; 8 bases line up with TRBD1. The J segment lost 5 bases and the V segment lost 5 bases, leaving 2 bases of the junction unmatched. The CDR3 is 13 amino acids. Germline V gives CDR1 SGHTA, CDR2 FQGNSA. This chain's CDR3 is CASSLDRDQPQHF. The CDR3 DNA follows: TGTGCCAGCAGCCTGGACAGGGATCAGCCCCAGCATTTT.

The chain uses TRBV15 and TRBJ1-5; 7 positions match TRBD1. Germline V lookup: CDR1 LNHNV, CDR2 YYDKDF (reference sequence). The V and J ends lost 6 bases and 2 bases, in that order; junction bases with no gene match: 4. The CDR3 has 14 residues. This CDR3 is CATRTTGGNQPQHF. The CDR3 DNA reads TGTGCCACCAGAACTACAGGGGGCAATCAGCCCCAGCATTTT.

The V gene is TRBV5-1, the J gene TRBJ1-3, with D perhaps matching TRBD1 (6 bases). CDR1 is SGHRS and CDR2 is YFSETQ in the germline V gene. With 0 bases removed from V and 4 bases from J, the gap between germline ends came to 8 bases. CDR3 length: 14 residues. CDR3 DNA sequence: TGCGCCAGCAGCTTGGTGGGGGCGGGAAACACCATATATTTT. Protein: CASSLVGAGNTIYF. Filled out from reference TRBV5-1 and TRBJ1-3, the complete variable domain reads KAGVTQTPRYLIKTRGQQVTLSCSPISGHRSVSWYQQTPGQGLQFLFEYFSETQRNKGNFPGRFSGRQFSNSRSEMNVSTLELGDSALYLCASSLVGAGNTIYFGEGSWLTVV.